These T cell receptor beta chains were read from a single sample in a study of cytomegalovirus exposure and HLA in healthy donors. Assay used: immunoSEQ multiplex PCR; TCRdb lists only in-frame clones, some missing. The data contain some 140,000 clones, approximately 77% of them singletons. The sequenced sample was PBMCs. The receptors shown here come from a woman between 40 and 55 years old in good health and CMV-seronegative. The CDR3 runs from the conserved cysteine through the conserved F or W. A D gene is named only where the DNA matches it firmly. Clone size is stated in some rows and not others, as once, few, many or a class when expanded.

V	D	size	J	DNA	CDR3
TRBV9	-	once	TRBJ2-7	TGTGCCAGCAGCCCGGGACAAGTCTACGAGCAGTACTTC	CASSPGQVYEQYF
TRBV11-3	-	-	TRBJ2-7	TGTGCCAGCAGCTTAGCCCACGGAGAAGCCTACGAGCAGTACTTC	CASSLAHGEAYEQYF
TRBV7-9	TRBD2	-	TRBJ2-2	TGTGCCAGCAGCCGTCGGGTTTGGCTAGCGGGGGATATGACCGGGGAGCTGTTTTTT	CASSRRVWLAGDMTGELFF
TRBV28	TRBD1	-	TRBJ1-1	TGTGCCACGGACAGGGGAGTAGGGCACACTGAAGCTTTCTTT	CATDRGVGHTEAFF
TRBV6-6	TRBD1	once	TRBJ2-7	TGTGCCAGCGTAGGGGGCAGGAGCTACGAGCAGTACTTC	CASVGGRSYEQYF
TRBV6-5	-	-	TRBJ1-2	TGTGCCAGCAGTTCGGGTTTCCTTTATGGCTACACCTTC	CASSSGFLYGYTF
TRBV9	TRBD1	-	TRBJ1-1	TGTGCCAGCAGCGCCAATCCCGGGACAGCGAACACTGAAGCTTTCTTT	CASSANPGTANTEAFF
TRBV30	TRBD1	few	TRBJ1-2	TGTGCCTGGAGTAGGGACAGACCCTATGGCTACACCTTC	CAWSRDRPYGYTF
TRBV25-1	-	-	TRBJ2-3	TGTGCCAGCAGAAGAGGTAGCACAGATACGCAGTATTTT	CASRRGSTDTQYF
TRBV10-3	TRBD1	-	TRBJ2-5	TGTGCCATCAGTGAGGGATACAGGGGAGAGACCCAGTACTTC	CAISEGYRGETQYF
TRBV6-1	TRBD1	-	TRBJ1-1	TGTGCCAGCAGTGTTATACCGGGACAGGACGGTAGGAGCACTGAAGCTTTCTTT	CASSVIPGQDGRSTEAFF
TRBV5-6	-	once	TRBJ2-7	TGTGCCAGCAGCGCCCCAGGGTCCCACGACCCCTCCTACGAGCAGTACTTC	CASSAPGSHDPSYEQYF
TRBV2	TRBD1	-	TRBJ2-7	TGTGCCAGCAGTCCCGACAGGGTCGAGCAGTACTTC	CASSPDRVEQYF
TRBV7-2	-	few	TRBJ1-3	TGTGCCAGCAGCTTTTCCCCGACTGGTTCCGTAGGAAACACCATATATTTT	CASSFSPTGSVGNTIYF
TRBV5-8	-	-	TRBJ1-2	TGTGCCAGCATGATAAGGAGGGCAATTGTGGGCTACACCTTC	CASMIRRAIVGYTF
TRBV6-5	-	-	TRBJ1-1	TGTGCCAGCAGGGACGGGGGGAGAAACACTGAAGCTTTCTTT	CASRDGGRNTEAFF
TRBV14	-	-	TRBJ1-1	TGTGCCAGCAGCCAAGGACGGAGTGGGACAGAAGCTTTCTTT	CASSQGRSGTEAFF
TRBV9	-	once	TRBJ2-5	TGTGCCAGCAGCGTAGGGACAGATTTGATAGAGACCCAGTACTTC	CASSVGTDLIETQYF
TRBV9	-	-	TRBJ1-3	TGTGCCAGCAGTGGAGCAGGGCCCTCTGGAAACACCATATATTTT	CASSGAGPSGNTIYF
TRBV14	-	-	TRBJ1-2	TGTGCCAGCAGCCAAGTTGCAAGCGGCGGCTACACCTTC	CASSQVASGGYTF
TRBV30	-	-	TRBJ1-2	TGTGCCTGGGCGGCAAGCTGGGGCTACACCTTC	CAWAASWGYTF
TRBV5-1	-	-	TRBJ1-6	TGCGCCAGCAGCATCAGTGTCTCGCCTGATTCACCCCTCCACTTT	CASSISVSPDSPLHF
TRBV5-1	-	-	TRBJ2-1	TGCGCCAGCAGCTTGGGTGACCGACTGGCGAATGAGCAGTTCTTC	CASSLGDRLANEQFF
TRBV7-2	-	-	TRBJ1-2	TGTGCCAGCAGCTTAGACGCGGGCAGGGGAGAGGACTATGGCTACACCTTC	CASSLDAGRGEDYGYTF
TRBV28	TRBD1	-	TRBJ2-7	TGTGCCAGCAGAATGACGGGACAGGGTTCCTACGAGCAGTACTTC	CASRMTGQGSYEQYF
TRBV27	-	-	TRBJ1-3	TGTGCCAGTCGCCGACATGGGTCTGGAAACACCATATATTTT	CASRRHGSGNTIYF
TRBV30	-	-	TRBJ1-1	TGTGCCTGGAGTGTAACAGTGAACACTGAAGCTTTCTTT	CAWSVTVNTEAFF
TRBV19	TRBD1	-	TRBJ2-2	TGTGCCAGTAGCTCGGGGGACAGGGCCGGGGAGCTGTTTTTT	CASSSGDRAGELFF
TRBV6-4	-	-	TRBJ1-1	TGTGCCAGCAGTGACCCGGGGTCAAACCTCCCGGACACTGAAGCTTTCTTT	CASSDPGSNLPDTEAFF
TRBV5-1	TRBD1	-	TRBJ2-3	TGCGCCAGCAGCTTGGGGACCATAGACAGGGGGAGGGCAGATACGCAGTATTTT	CASSLGTIDRGRADTQYF
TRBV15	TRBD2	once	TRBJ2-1	TGTGCCACCAGCAGGGGTGGGACTAGCGGCAACAATGAGCAGTTCTTC	CATSRGGTSGNNEQFF
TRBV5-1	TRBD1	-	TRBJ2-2	TGCGCCAGCAGTCCCGGACAGGGGTTTAGGGGCTACACCGGGGAGCTGTTTTTT	CASSPGQGFRGYTGELFF
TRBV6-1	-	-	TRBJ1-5	TGTGCCAGCAGTGTAGAGGTGACCCAGCATTTT	CASSVEVTQHF
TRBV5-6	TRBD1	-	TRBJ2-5	TGTGCCAGCACCCGACGGGGACAGGGAGATTGGGGGACCCAGTACTTC	CASTRRGQGDWGTQYF
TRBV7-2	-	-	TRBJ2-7	TGTGCCAGCAGCCTCCGCGCTACTACCCACTCCTACGAGCAGTACTTC	CASSLRATTHSYEQYF
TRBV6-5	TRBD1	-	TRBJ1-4	TGTGCCAGCAGCCCGACAGGGGGTATTGAAAAACTGTTTTTT	CASSPTGGIEKLFF